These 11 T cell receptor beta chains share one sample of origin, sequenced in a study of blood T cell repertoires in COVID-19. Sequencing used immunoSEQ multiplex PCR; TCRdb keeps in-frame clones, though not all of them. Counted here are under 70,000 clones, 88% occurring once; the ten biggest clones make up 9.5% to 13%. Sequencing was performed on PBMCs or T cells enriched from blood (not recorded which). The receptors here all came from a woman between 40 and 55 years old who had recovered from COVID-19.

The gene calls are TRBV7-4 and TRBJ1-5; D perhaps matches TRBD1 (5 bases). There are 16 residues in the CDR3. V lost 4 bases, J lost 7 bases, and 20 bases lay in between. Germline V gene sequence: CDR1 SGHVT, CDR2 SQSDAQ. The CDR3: CASSSPSRVSAQPQHF. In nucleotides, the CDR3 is TGTGCCAGCAGCTCTCCCTCCAGGGTATCGGCCCAGCCCCAGCATTTT.

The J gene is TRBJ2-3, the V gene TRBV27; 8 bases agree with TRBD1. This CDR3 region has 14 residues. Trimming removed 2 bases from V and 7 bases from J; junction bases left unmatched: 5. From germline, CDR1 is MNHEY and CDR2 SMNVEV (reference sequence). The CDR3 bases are TGTGCCAGCAGTTTAGTTCAGGGGGCAAATACGCAGTATTTT. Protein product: CASSLVQGANTQYF.

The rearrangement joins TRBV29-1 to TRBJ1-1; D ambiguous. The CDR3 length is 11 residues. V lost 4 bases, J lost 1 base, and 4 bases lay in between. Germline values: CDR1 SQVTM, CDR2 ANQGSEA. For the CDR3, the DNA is TGCAGCGTTGGGCCGAACACTGAAGCTTTCTTT. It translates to CSVGPNTEAFF. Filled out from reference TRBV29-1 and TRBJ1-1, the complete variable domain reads SAVISQKPSRDICQRGTSLTIQCQVDSQVTMMFWYRQQPGQSLTLIATANQGSEATYESGFVIDKFPISRPNLTFSTLTVSNMSPEDSSIYLCSVGPNTEAFFGQGTRLTVV.

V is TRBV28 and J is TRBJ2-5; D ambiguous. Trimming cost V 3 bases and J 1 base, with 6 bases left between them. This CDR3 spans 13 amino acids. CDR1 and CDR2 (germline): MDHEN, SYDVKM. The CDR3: CASSLVAQETQYF. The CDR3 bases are TGTGCCAGCAGTTTGGTAGCCCAAGAGACCCAGTACTTC.

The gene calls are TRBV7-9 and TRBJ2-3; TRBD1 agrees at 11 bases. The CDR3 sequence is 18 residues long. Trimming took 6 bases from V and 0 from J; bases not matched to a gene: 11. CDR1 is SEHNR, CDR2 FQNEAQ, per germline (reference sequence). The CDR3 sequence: CASRLNLGQGASTDTQYF. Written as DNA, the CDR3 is TGTGCCAGCAGATTGAACCTAGGACAGGGGGCGAGCACAGATACGCAGTATTTT.

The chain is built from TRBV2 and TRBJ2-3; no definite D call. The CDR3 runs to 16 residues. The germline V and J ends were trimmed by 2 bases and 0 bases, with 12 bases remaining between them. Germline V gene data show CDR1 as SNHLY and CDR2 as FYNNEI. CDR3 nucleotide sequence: TGTGCCAGCAGTGAAATGGCTAGATCTAGCACAGATACGCAGTATTTT. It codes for CASSEMARSSTDTQYF.

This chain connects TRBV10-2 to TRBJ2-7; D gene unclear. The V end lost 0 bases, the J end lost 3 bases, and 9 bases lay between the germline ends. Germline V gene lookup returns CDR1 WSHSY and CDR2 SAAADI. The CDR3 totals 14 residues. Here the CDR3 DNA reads TGCGCCAGCAGTGAGTCGGTATCGGGCTACGAGCAGTACTTC. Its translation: CASSESVSGYEQYF.

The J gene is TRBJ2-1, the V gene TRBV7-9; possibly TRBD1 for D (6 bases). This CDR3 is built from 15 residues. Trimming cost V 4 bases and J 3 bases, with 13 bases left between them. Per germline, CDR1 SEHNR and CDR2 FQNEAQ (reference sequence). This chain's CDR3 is CASSYSGTFYNEQFF. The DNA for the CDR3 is TGTGCCAGCAGCTACTCCGGGACATTCTACAATGAGCAGTTCTTC.

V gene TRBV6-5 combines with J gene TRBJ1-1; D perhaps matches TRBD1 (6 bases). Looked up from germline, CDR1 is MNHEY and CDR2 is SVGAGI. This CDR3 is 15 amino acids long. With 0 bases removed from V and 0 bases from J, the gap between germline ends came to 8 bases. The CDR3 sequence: CASSYSGGLNTEAFF. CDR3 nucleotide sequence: TGTGCCAGCAGTTACTCGGGGGGGCTGAACACTGAAGCTTTCTTT.

The CDR3 protein is CSATDRGHYNEQFF. The CDR3 region has the DNA TGCAGTGCTACTGACAGGGGTCACTACAATGAGCAGTTCTTC. The chain links TRBV20-1 to TRBJ2-1, with 8 bases aligning to TRBD1. The V and J ends lost 4 bases and 3 bases, in that order; junction bases with no gene match: 5. CDR3 length: 14 amino acids. From germline, CDR1 is DFQATT and CDR2 SNEGSKA (reference sequence).

The CDR3 loop is CASSLMNSPAQYF. The CDR3 nucleotides are TGTGCCAGCAGTTTAATGAACTCGCCGGCCCAGTACTTC. V gene TRBV12-3 or TRBV12-4 combines with J gene TRBJ2-5; unclear D gene. V shed 2 bases and J shed 9 bases, with 13 bases lying between them. The CDR3 spans 13 residues.